This TCR beta chain was observed in a study of blood T cells in healthy people across ages. Study-wide findings and caveats: The lack of PBMC sorting stopped any conclusive naive versus antigen-experienced comparison. TCR beta diversity per million T cells fell roughly linearly with age.

There are many counts of this clonotype. Antigen: not known. It was with a sample-barcoded 5' primer and a J-beta primer mix that a second PCR of about 7 to 12 cycles was run. Each of the cDNA molecules was tagged by a template-switch adaptor with 12 random nucleotides. TCRdb analysed the 5' RACE reads with MiXCR anew, one entry per CDR3 protein. This repertoire shows some 900,000 distinct CDR3 sequences, roughly 52% found once; its top ten account for around an eighth. CDR3 size: 13 residues. Trimming took off 6 bases at V and 5 bases at J, with 14 bases between the two ends. Germline V gene sequence: CDR1 DFQATT, CDR2 SNEGSKA (reference sequence). Samples each yielded at least 5 micrograms of total RNA.

This TCR derives from a man younger than 45 in good health. Sequencing input: blood. The V gene is TRBV20-1, the J gene TRBJ2-1, with D possibly matching TRBD1 (6 bases). CDR3 bases: TGCAGTGCCCCGACAGGAATTAACAATGAGCAGTTCTTC. Its protein product is CSAPTGINNEQFF.